Below, 25 T cell receptor beta chains from the same sample are listed, as sequenced in a study of OX40 agonist ivuxolimab in advanced cancers. Libraries were prepared by immunoSEQ multiplex PCR; TCRdb keeps only in-frame clonotypes and omits some of them. The sample consists of about 90,000 clones, about 90% of them appearing once. The sample was CD4+ or CD8+ T cells sorted from blood, taken in a trial of the OX40 agonist ivuxolimab. These receptors originate from an adult with an advanced solid tumor such as melanoma, head and neck, liver or kidney cancer.

V and J are TRBV5-1 and TRBJ2-3; 8 positions match TRBD2. J gave up 4 bases and V 0 bases, and 19 bases lay outside the gene matches. Germline V gives CDR1 SGHRS, CDR2 YFSETQ. The CDR3 is 20 residues long. The CDR3 DNA reads as TGCGCCAGCAGCTTGGCAGGGGCGGCGGGGGGCGGCAGTGGTGCAGATACGCAGTATTTT. Protein product: CASSLAGAAGGGSGADTQYF.

The rearrangement links TRBV2 to TRBJ2-3; D is possibly TRBD1 (6 bases). Trimming removed 1 base from V and 4 bases from J, with 9 bases in between. Germline V gene lookup returns CDR1 SNHLY and CDR2 FYNNEI. The CDR3 consists of 14 residues. In DNA form, the CDR3 reads TGTGCCAGCAGTGAAGACAGGGCCCCAGATACGCAGTATTTT. It yields the protein CASSEDRAPDTQYF.

V gene TRBV9 combines with J gene TRBJ1-4, with 8 bases that match TRBD1. The CDR3 covers 15 residues. In germline, CDR1 is SGDLS, CDR2 YYNGEE. Trimming took 0 bases from V and 7 from J; bases not matched to a gene: 5. CDR3 sequence (DNA): TGTGCCAGCAGCGTAGTTTCAGGGGGCGGTGAAAAACTGTTTTTT. Translation gives CASSVVSGGGEKLFF.

The J gene is TRBJ1-2, the V gene TRBV7-2, with TRBD1 as a possible D gene (5 bases). The V gene lost 0 bases and the J gene lost 5 bases, with 13 bases spanning the gap. The germline V gene has CDR1 SGHTA and CDR2 FQGNSA. This CDR3 contains 15 residues. The CDR3 DNA reads as TGTGCCAGCAGCTTAGCGAGCGGGCAGGGATATGGCTACACCTTC. It translates to CASSLASGQGYGYTF.

The V call is TRBV5-1, the J call TRBJ2-3; D is undetermined. Germline V gene lookup returns CDR1 SGHRS and CDR2 YFSETQ. The CDR3 consists of 14 residues. V gave up 1 base and J gave up 3 bases, with 9 bases separating them. This CDR3 reads CASSLNPGTDTQYF. CDR3 in DNA: TGCGCCAGCAGCTTGAATCCAGGTACAGATACGCAGTATTTT.

This rearrangement joins TRBV28 to TRBJ2-1, with D perhaps matching TRBD2 (5 bases). The CDR3 contains 16 residues. Germline V CDR1 and CDR2: MDHEN, SYDVKM. Trimming took off 4 bases at V and 9 bases at J, with 22 bases between the two ends. CDR3 sequence (DNA): TGTGCCAGCAGTTCAGGACTCATTGTCGGCCAAGGTGAGCAGTTCTTC. The encoded protein is CASSSGLIVGQGEQFF. Combining the CDR3 with reference TRBV28 and TRBJ2-1 gives the whole variable domain DVKVTQSSRYLVKRTGEKVFLECVQDMDHENMFWYRQDPGLGLRLIYFSYDVKMKEKGDIPEGYSVSREKKERFSLILESASTNQTSMYLCASSSGLIVGQGEQFFGPGTRLTVL.

This clone was detected only a few times. Here the CDR3 reads CATSRDPLVSGELFF. CDR3 DNA sequence: TGTGCCACCAGCAGAGATCCCCTTGTAAGCGGGGAGCTGTTTTTT. The gene calls are TRBV15 and TRBJ2-2; D unclear. Germline-derived CDR1 and CDR2 are LNHNV and YYDKDF (reference sequence). Trimming removed 0 bases at V and 7 bases at J, with 12 bases between. This CDR3 contains 15 residues.

The chain has TRBV18 and TRBJ1-3; D unclear. Germline loops: CDR1 KGHSH, CDR2 LQKENI. The CDR3 has 15 amino acids. The V end was cut by 4 bases, the J end by 0 bases, with 10 bases between. CDR3 sequence reads: CASSLRDTSGNTIYF. DNA for the CDR3: TGTGCCAGCTCACTGAGGGATACCTCTGGAAACACCATATATTTT.

The CDR3 coding sequence is TGTGCCAGCAGTCGGTTGAATACGCAGTATTTT. It codes for CASSRLNTQYF. The chain employs TRBV27 and TRBJ2-3, with D unresolved. The germline V gene encodes CDR1 MNHEY and CDR2 SMNVEV (reference sequence). This CDR3 region has 11 residues. Between the trimmed V and J ends, which lost 5 bases and 7 bases, there was a span of 7 bases.

V is TRBV7-9 and J is TRBJ2-2; D is undetermined. This CDR3 has 14 amino acids. CDR1 SEHNR and CDR2 FQNEAQ come from the germline V gene (reference sequence). Trimming pared 6 bases from V and 2 bases from J, leaving 10 bases between. The CDR3 spells CASSSQVNTGELFF. The CDR3, as DNA: TGTGCCAGCAGTTCTCAGGTTAACACCGGGGAGCTGTTTTTT.

This chain links TRBV9 with TRBJ2-3; 7 nucleotides line up with TRBD1. Trimming cost V 3 bases and J 4 bases; bases outside gene matches: 11. The CDR3 has 16 residues. In germline, CDR1 is SGDLS, CDR2 YYNGEE. CDR3 sequence: CASSARQGDGADTQYF. The DNA of the CDR3 is TGTGCCAGCAGCGCGCGACAGGGTGATGGAGCAGATACGCAGTATTTT.

The CDR3 DNA is TGCGCCAGCAGCTTGGGGGCAGAGGTGCCCTATGGCTACACCTTC. Translating it yields CASSLGAEVPYGYTF. The chain employs TRBV5-1 and TRBJ1-2; D unclear. Germline lookup yields CDR1 SGHRS and CDR2 YFSETQ. Deletions cut 0 bases from V and 4 bases from J, with 13 bases between. This CDR3 has 15 amino acids.

The V call is TRBV6-1, the J call TRBJ2-3; a possible D gene is TRBD1 (5 bases). This CDR3 has 15 amino acids. Per the germline V gene, CDR1 is MNHNS and CDR2 is SASEGT. Trimming stripped 10 bases from V and 2 bases from J, with 19 bases between. For the CDR3, the DNA is TGTGCCACCCAAAGAGTGGCAGGGTCCACAGATACGCAGTATTTT. Protein product: CATQRVAGSTDTQYF.

V is TRBV9 and J is TRBJ2-5, with TRBD2 matching over 8 bases. Germline loops: CDR1 SGDLS, CDR2 YYNGEE. The CDR3 has 15 amino acids. J was trimmed by 2 bases and V by 0 bases; bases with no gene match: 3. CDR3 residues: CASSVVVAGQETQYF. The CDR3 DNA follows: TGTGCCAGCAGCGTAGTAGTAGCGGGACAAGAGACCCAGTACTTC.

This chain connects TRBV28 to TRBJ2-1; 7 bases align to TRBD1. This CDR3 comprises 12 residues. V shed 1 base, J shed 12 bases, and the junction held 3 bases outside the gene matches. Germline V lookup: CDR1 MDHEN, CDR2 SYDVKM. DNA for the CDR3: TGTGCCAGCAGTTTATCGACAGGGCCGCAGTTCTTC. Translated, it gives CASSLSTGPQFF.

V usage is TRBV19 and J usage is TRBJ2-3; 7 bases agree with TRBD2. There are 16 residues in the CDR3. Germline values: CDR1 LNHDA, CDR2 SQIVND (reference sequence). The V and J ends lost 7 bases and 3 bases, in that order; junction bases with no gene match: 13. The CDR3 here is CASTIPAGPFTDTQYF. As DNA, the CDR3 is TGTGCCAGTACCATCCCAGCGGGACCCTTTACAGATACGCAGTATTTT.

V usage is TRBV11-2 and J usage is TRBJ2-3, with TRBD2 identical over 13 bases. From germline, CDR1 is SGHAT and CDR2 FQNNGV. V lost 5 bases, J lost 6 bases, and 5 bases stayed unmatched. The CDR3 sequence is 15 residues long. The chain's CDR3 is CASSPGLAGADTQYF. CDR3 nucleotide sequence: TGTGCCAGCAGCCCAGGACTAGCGGGAGCGGATACGCAGTATTTT.

The chain combines TRBV30 with TRBJ1-1; tentatively, D is TRBD1 (6 bases). The CDR3 covers 14 residues. Trimming removed 3 bases from V and 4 bases from J, with 15 bases in between. CDR1 and CDR2 (germline): GTSNPN, SVGIG (reference sequence). The CDR3 is CAWSRTASGTEAFF. The CDR3 DNA reads as TGTGCCTGGAGCCGGACAGCCTCCGGCACTGAAGCTTTCTTT.

Here the CDR3 reads CASRPRGQPVLEKLFF. The CDR3 DNA follows: TGTGCCAGCAGGCCCAGGGGACAGCCCGTTTTAGAAAAACTGTTTTTT. This rearrangement joins TRBV6-4 to TRBJ1-4; 7 bases align to TRBD1. This CDR3 is 16 amino acids long. Trimming cost V 6 bases and J 8 bases; bases outside gene matches: 15. Germline CDR1 is MRHNA and CDR2 is SNTAGT.

The chain has TRBV5-4 and TRBJ2-7, with D perhaps matching TRBD1 or TRBD2 (5 bases each). The length of the CDR3 is 13 residues. Germline-derived CDR1 and CDR2 are SGHNT and YYREEE (reference sequence). Trimming removed 0 bases from V and 3 bases from J, with 7 bases in between. The CDR3 here is CASSLGDGYEQYF. The DNA for the CDR3 is TGTGCCAGCAGCTTGGGGGACGGCTACGAGCAGTACTTC.

V is TRBV7-2 and J is TRBJ2-7; D may be TRBD2 (6 bases). Per the germline V gene, CDR1 is SGHTA and CDR2 is FQGNSA. The V and J ends lost 0 bases and 1 base respectively, with 13 bases between them. The CDR3 loop spans 16 amino acids. The CDR3 protein is CASSLAPTGGSYEQYF. In nucleotides, the CDR3 is TGTGCCAGCAGCTTAGCCCCCACCGGGGGTTCCTACGAGCAGTACTTC.

This chain uses TRBV7-3 with TRBJ2-3; D is uncertain. Germline CDR1 is SGHTA and CDR2 is FQGTGA. Trimming removed 1 base at V and 5 bases at J, with 13 bases between. The CDR3 extends over 15 amino acids. The CDR3 DNA reads TGTGCCAGCAGCTTAAGTCCGGGCACGGTAGATACGCAGTATTTT. Amino acids: CASSLSPGTVDTQYF.

This clone was counted once. The rearrangement uses TRBV10-1 and TRBJ2-2, with 11 bases matching TRBD2. This CDR3 contains 20 residues. CDR1 is WNHNN and CDR2 is SYGVQD in the germline V gene (reference sequence). J was trimmed by 3 bases and V by 9 bases; bases with no gene match: 21. Here the CDR3 DNA reads TGCGCCAGTATGCTAGCGGGAGGTGAACCCAGTAAGTCTCACACCGGGGAGCTGTTTTTT. As protein: CASMLAGGEPSKSHTGELFF.

V is TRBV5-1 and J is TRBJ1-5; D is uncertain. Trimming removed 4 bases from V and 0 bases from J, with 11 bases in between. The CDR3 is made up of 15 amino acids. The germline gives CDR1 SGHRS, CDR2 YFSETQ. The CDR3 protein is CASSPGDYSNQPQHF. DNA for the CDR3: TGCGCCAGCAGCCCGGGAGATTATAGCAATCAGCCCCAGCATTTT.

This clone was counted once. The chain carries TRBV2 and TRBJ2-3, with D unresolved. The CDR3 length is 15 residues. V lost 2 bases to trimming and J lost 0 bases, with 9 bases between them. The germline V gene encodes CDR1 SNHLY and CDR2 FYNNEI. CDR3 sequence reads: CASSELPGSTDTQYF. The CDR3 DNA reads as TGTGCCAGCAGTGAACTCCCTGGTAGCACAGATACGCAGTATTTT.